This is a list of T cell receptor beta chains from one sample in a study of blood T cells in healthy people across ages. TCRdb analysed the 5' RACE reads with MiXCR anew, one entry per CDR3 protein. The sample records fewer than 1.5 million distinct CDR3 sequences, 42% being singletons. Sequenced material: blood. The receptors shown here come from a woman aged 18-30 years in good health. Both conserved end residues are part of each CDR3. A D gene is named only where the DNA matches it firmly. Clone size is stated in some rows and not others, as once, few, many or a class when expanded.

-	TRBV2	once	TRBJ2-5	TGTGCCTTCGACCAAGAGACCCAGTACTTC	CAFDQETQYF
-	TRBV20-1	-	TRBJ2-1	TGCAGTGCTAGAGGGCGGAGGACCCAGGGTTTTAAGCAGTTCTTC	CSARGRRTQGFKQFF
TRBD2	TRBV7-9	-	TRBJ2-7	TGTGCCAGCAGCTTAGCAGGGGGACTAGCGGGAGTCTACGAGCAGTACTTC	CASSLAGGLAGVYEQYF
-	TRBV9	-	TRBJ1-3	TGTGCCAGCAGCGTAGGAGTCGTCTCTGGAAACACCATATATTTT	CASSVGVVSGNTIYF
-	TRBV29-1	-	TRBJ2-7	TGCAGCGTTGTCGGAGCGTCCGAGCAGTACTTC	CSVVGASEQYF
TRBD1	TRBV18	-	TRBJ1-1	TGTGCCAGCTCCCTCGACAGGGTGCGTGCGAGCACTGAAGCTTTCTTT	CASSLDRVRASTEAFF
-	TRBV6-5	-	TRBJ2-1	TGTGCCAGCAGTTACATAGGGTTGGGGACCAATGAGCAGTTCTTC	CASSYIGLGTNEQFF
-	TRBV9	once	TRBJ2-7	TGTGCCAGCAGCCCTCTAGGAGGGGTAGACGAGCAGTACTTC	CASSPLGGVDEQYF
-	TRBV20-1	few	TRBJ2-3	TGCAGTGCTAGAGACGCTAGGGTAGCGGTGAGCACAGATACGCAGTATTTT	CSARDARVAVSTDTQYF
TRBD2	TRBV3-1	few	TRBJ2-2	TGTGCCAGCAGCCAGGGACTAGCGAGCAACACCGGGGAGCTGTTTTTT	CASSQGLASNTGELFF
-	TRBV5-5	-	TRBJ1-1	TGTGCCAGCAGCTTGTGGCAGCTGAACACTGAAGCTTTCTTT	CASSLWQLNTEAFF
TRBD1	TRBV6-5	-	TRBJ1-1	TGTGCCAGCAGACCACAGGGGAAAAAGAACACTGAAGCTTTCTTT	CASRPQGKKNTEAFF
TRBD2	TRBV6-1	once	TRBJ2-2	TGTGCCAGCAGAGCTCTCCCGGGGCGGGAGTACACCGGGGAGCTGTTTTTT	CASRALPGREYTGELFF
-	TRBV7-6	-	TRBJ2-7	TGTGCCAGCAGCCAGTTGACAGGACCAGGGCCCTACGAGCAGTACTTC	CASSQLTGPGPYEQYF
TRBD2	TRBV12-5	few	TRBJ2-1	TGTGCTAGTGGTTTGGTACTAGCGGGGGGGCCGTACTACAATGAGCAGTTCTTC	CASGLVLAGGPYYNEQFF
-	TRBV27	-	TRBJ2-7	TGTGCCAGCAGTTTATTCGGGGCGGGAATCTACGAGCAGTACTTC	CASSLFGAGIYEQYF
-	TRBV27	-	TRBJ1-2	TGTGCCAGCAGTTCCTCAGGGGTCTATGGCTACACCTTC	CASSSSGVYGYTF
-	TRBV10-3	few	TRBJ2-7	TGTGCCATCAGTGAGTCCGGCACCTACGAGCAGTACTTC	CAISESGTYEQYF
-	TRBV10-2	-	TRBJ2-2	TGCGCCAGCACTCCCAGGGGAACCGGGGAGCTGTTTTTT	CASTPRGTGELFF
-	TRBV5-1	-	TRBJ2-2	TGCGCCAGCAGCTTGGTACAGGGTCTGAGTACCGGGGAGCTGTTTTTT	CASSLVQGLSTGELFF
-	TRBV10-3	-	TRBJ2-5	TGTGCCATCAGTGACGGCAGAGAGCAGTACTTC	CAISDGREQYF
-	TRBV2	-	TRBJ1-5	TGTGCCAGCATAGACCATAGCAATCAGCCCCAGCATTTT	CASIDHSNQPQHF
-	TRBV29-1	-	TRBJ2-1	TGCAGCGTTGGTGAAGGTGAGCAGTTCTTC	CSVGEGEQFF
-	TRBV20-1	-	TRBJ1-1	TGCAGTGCTAGAGATTTCCCAGGGGCTTTCTTT	CSARDFPGAFF
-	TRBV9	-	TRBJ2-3	TGTGCCAGCAGCGTTTACGCTTCTAGCACAGATACGCAGTATTTT	CASSVYASSTDTQYF
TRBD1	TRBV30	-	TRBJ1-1	TGTGCCTGGAGTGTATTCGGGACAGGTTATGCTTTCTTT	CAWSVFGTGYAFF
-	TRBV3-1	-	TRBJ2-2	TGTGCCAGCAGCCAAGATCCGAGCACCGGGGAGCTGTTTTTT	CASSQDPSTGELFF
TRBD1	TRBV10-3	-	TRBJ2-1	TGTGCCATGACGGAGGGACAGGGGGCTTCTGAGCAGTTCTTC	CAMTEGQGASEQFF
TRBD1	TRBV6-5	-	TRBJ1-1	TGTGCCAGCAGTTCGGACCCGGGACAGGGGGCCATGAACACTGAAGCTTTCTTT	CASSSDPGQGAMNTEAFF
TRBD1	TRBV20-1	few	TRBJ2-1	TGCAGTGCTAGTAGGGGGCTAGCTAGCTCCTACAATGAGCAGTTCTTC	CSASRGLASSYNEQFF
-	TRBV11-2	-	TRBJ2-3	TGTGCCAGCAGCTTAGATCTCGGACCCGGTTTAGATACGCAGTATTTT	CASSLDLGPGLDTQYF
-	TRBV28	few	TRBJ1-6	TGTGCCAGCAGTTCCAGGAGCTTTAATTCACCCCTCCACTTT	CASSSRSFNSPLHF
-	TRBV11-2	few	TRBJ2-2	TGTGCCAGCAGCTTAGAAACCCGGGTATGGGAGCTGTTTTTT	CASSLETRVWELFF
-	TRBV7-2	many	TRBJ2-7	TGTGCCAGCAGCTTAATAGGGTACGAGCAGTACTTC	CASSLIGYEQYF
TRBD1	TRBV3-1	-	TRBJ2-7	TGTGCCAGCAGCCAAGGGGGGACAGGATCCTACGAGCAGTACTTC	CASSQGGTGSYEQYF
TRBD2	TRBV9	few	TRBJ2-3	TGTGCCAGCAGTCCAAGATGGGCTAGCGGGGGGGTAACGCAGTATTTT	CASSPRWASGGVTQYF
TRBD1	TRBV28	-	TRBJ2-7	TGTGCCAGCAGTTTGTGGCCCGACAGGGGAAAGTACGAGCAGTACTTC	CASSLWPDRGKYEQYF
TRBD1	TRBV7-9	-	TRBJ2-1	TGTGCCAGCAGCTTAAGGGACAGGGGGCTTCCACCCTACAATGAGCAGTTCTTC	CASSLRDRGLPPYNEQFF
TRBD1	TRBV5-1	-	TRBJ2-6	TGCGCCAGCAGCGGACAGGCCCAAACTGGGGCCAACGTCCTGACTTTC	CASSGQAQTGANVLTF
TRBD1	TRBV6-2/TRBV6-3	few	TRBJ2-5	TGTGCCAGCAGCACCATGGGGACAGGCCCTAATCGAGAGACCCAGTACTTC	CASSTMGTGPNRETQYF
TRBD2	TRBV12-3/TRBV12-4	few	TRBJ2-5	TGTGCCAGCACCCGGGGACTAGCGGGGGATGAGTCCCAGTACTTC	CASTRGLAGDESQYF
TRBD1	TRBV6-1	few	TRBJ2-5	TGTGCCAGCAGTTCTACAGGGGGTCTGCAAGAGACCCAGTACTTC	CASSSTGGLQETQYF
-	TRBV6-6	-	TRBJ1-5	TGTGCCAGCAGTTACGCAACGGGAAATCAGCCCCAGCATTTT	CASSYATGNQPQHF
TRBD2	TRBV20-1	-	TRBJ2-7	TGCAGTGCCGGGAAGGCTAGCGGTTCCTACGAGCAGTACTTC	CSAGKASGSYEQYF
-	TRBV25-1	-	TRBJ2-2	TGTGCCAGCAGTCGCCTGGCAGTCACCGGGGAGCTGTTTTTT	CASSRLAVTGELFF
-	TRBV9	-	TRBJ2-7	TGTGCCAGCAGCGTAGGTGGCGGTCTTACCAGCGGATACGAGCAGTACTTC	CASSVGGGLTSGYEQYF
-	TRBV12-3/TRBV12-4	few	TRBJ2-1	TGTGCCAGCAGTCATACAGGGTTATGGAATGAGCAGTTCTTC	CASSHTGLWNEQFF
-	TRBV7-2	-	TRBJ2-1	TGTGCCAGCAGCCAACAGACTAGTTACGAGCAGTTCTTC	CASSQQTSYEQFF
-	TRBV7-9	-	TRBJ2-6	TGTGCCAGCAGCTCGCAGGGTGACGGGGCCAACGTCCTGACTTTC	CASSSQGDGANVLTF
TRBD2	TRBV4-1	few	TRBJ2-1	TGCGCCAGCAGCCAACCCACTAGCGGGAAGTACAATGAGCAGTTCTTC	CASSQPTSGKYNEQFF
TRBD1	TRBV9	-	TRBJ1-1	TGTGCCAGCAGCGTAACAGGGGGGGACACTGAAGCTTTCTTT	CASSVTGGDTEAFF
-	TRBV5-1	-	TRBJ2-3	TGCGCCAGCGCCCCCACTGGGGGCACAGATACGCAGTATTTT	CASAPTGGTDTQYF
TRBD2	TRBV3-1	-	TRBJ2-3	TGTGCCAGCAGCCCTCTGGAGCTAGCGGGAGGTGTAGATACGCAGTATTTT	CASSPLELAGGVDTQYF
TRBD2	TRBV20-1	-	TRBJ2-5	TGCAGTGCTAGAGATCTTAGCGGGAGGGCGGGGGAGACCCAGTACTTC	CSARDLSGRAGETQYF
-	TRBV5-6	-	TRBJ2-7	TGTGCCAGCAGCTTATTAAGGGTCTACGAGCAGTACTTC	CASSLLRVYEQYF
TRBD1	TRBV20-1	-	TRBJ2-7	TGCAGTGCGAGACCGGGACAGAGCGGCTGCGAGCAGTACTTC	CSARPGQSGCEQYF
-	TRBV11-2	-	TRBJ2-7	TGTGCCAGCAGCCTTGCCGTGGGGGTCTACGAGCAGTACTTC	CASSLAVGVYEQYF
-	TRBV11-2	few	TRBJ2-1	TGTGCCAGCAGCTTAGGGATCTCCTACAATGAGCAGTTCTTC	CASSLGISYNEQFF
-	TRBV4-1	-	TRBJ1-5	TGCGCCAGCAGCCAATTGGGGGCGAATCAGCACCAGCATTTT	CASSQLGANQHQHF
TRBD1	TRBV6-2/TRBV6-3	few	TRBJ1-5	TGTGCCAGCACCCAATCCACCGGGACAGGCTCCCTTAGGGCTCAGCCCCAGCATTTT	CASTQSTGTGSLRAQPQHF